This TCR beta chain was identified during a study of identifying expanded T cells in peripheral blood. Points on this clone: Its antigen remains unknown.

Findings and caveats of the study: Technical replicates showed roughly 1.2 changed clones; two weeks 15 to 20; four weeks 19.

Using immunoSEQ multiplex PCR, the repertoire was profiled, and TCRdb retains in-frame clones only, with some absent. The sample records tens of thousands of clones, 88% being singletons. No infections or other immune events were documented during collection. V was cut by 3 bases and J by 2 bases, with 11 bases left in between. This CDR3 has 13 amino acids. Germline V CDR1 and CDR2: GTSNPN, SVGIG (reference sequence). This chain joins TRBV30 and TRBJ2-7; TRBD1 or TRBD2 may be the D gene (6 bases each). This TCR was recovered from a person aged 18 to 70 in good health. Sequencing input: blood. The CDR3, as DNA: TGTGCCTGGAGGGGGGCGGGACCCTACGAGCAGTACTTC. As protein: CAWRGAGPYEQYF.